The subject of this entry is one T cell receptor (beta chain). A single count supports this clonotype. Its antigen has not been determined. The input lacks base qualities; no much larger clone sits a single base away. Single-read evidence is weak. The record originates from a study of glioma-infiltrating T cells listed by TCRdb under 2016. At the level of the whole study: Glioma tissue, non-neoplastic brain tissue and matched peripheral blood mononuclear cells were used as sources from which TCR alpha- and beta-chain repertoires were sequenced. The paired cohort comprised three low-grade glioma patients, 7 or 8 primary glioblastoma patients and three non-glioma patients contributing non-neoplastic brain tissue. To measure divergence between tissue and blood T-cell populations, each tissue-infiltrating repertoire was compared with the peripheral blood repertoire of the same patient. General study outcomes and caveats: VJ-independent divergence between tissue and blood was below expectation in non-neoplastic patients but above expectation in all gliomas, especially low-grade gliomas. Small numbers underpinned the group comparisons: 8 or 9 glioblastoma patients, three low-grade glioma patients and three non-neoplastic patients. Very few CDR3 sequences were found to be shared between tissue and blood, and this scarcity was attributed to high CDR3 diversity and limited sampling.

The iRepertoire nested amplicon-rescue multiplex PCR (arm-PCR) platform was used to amplify TCR alpha and beta CDR3 regions from RNA. For one-step reverse transcription and amplification, roughly 95-450 ng of tissue mRNA or PBMC total RNA was used as input. After bead purification, a secondary multiplex PCR added Illumina adapters, and libraries were gel-purified between 200 and 400 bp. Internal 6-nucleotide barcodes were carried by the libraries and were used for demultiplexing. Sequencing of the libraries was done on an Illumina MiSeq using 2x220 or 2x250 nucleotide paired-end reads. Turning to the authors' computational methods: Paired reads were merged using FLASH 1.2.11 and aligned with BWA-MEM to the GRCh37 human genome, and TRA and TRB reads were then extracted. V and J assignment used an IMGT-derived reference of cassette sequences and CDR3 motifs that included pseudogenes. Reads were translated in three frames, and productive CDR3s were defined by a C…FGXG motif without stop codons. Unique combinations of V-J cassette pair and CDR3 amino acid sequence were defined as clonotypes. Reads were filtered by Hamming distance, thresholded by each sample's sequence error rate in mapped regions. Using fastp at Q25 and MiXCR, TCRdb reprocessed the public reads and kept productive beta chains. A single entry per CDR3 protein holds the most common genes and DNA from its merged rows. The V and J calls shown here were made by TCRdb, not taken from the authors' results. In all, the sample holds about 1,600 distinct CDR3 sequences, and around 80% of those were seen once. Clones ranked in the top ten supply 63% of the sample.

The sample was glioma tissue, nonneoplastic brain tissue, or PBMCs (not recorded which). The TCR originated in a human donor with low-grade glioma or glioblastoma, undergoing nonglioma brain surgery, or in good health (not recorded which). Some clones in this sample may be carry-over from other donors' samples.

The CDR3 reads as follows: CASSPGQGPEAFF. The nucleotide sequence reads as follows: TGTGCCAGCAGTCCGGGACAGGGGCCTGAAGCTTTCTTT. The rearranged chain carries TRBV6-1 and TRBJ1-1; 10 junctional bases match TRBD1. The CDR3 runs 13 amino acids, cysteine and phenylalanine included. Here the CDR3 DNA is all that survives: 39 bases in frame from base 1. CDR1 is given as MNHNS and CDR2 as SASEGT, both from the germline V gene. Trimming removed 5 bases from V and 6 bases from J; the gene matches leave 3 bases unexplained.